This paragraph covers one T cell receptor (beta chain) sequence. Its antigen is unidentified. These data belong to a study of T-cell reconstitution after alpha-beta-depleted transplantation in children. Study findings and constraints: The authors attributed T-cell counts and diversity one year after transplant mostly to newly produced T cells. By about two months after transplant, alpha-beta T cells reportedly arose from several hundred graft clones that had expanded. At day 60, the high TCRbeta diversity found in some patients originated from recipient T cells and thymic progenitors that had survived.

The library targeted TCRbeta and was prepared with unique molecular identifiers. TCRdb re-called the PCR reads through MiXCR, storing one row per CDR3 protein. The table has about 300,000 distinct CDR3 sequences, over 9.5% seen once. The CDR3 consists of 17 residues. V lost 2 bases and J lost 2; bases outside the gene matches: 10. Germline loops: CDR1 SGHTA, CDR2 FQGNSA. The chain links TRBV7-2 to TRBJ2-7; 9 bases line up with TRBD2. The specimen was PBMCs, collected before TCRalphabeta/CD19-depleted stem cell transplant. This clonotype was obtained from a boy under two years old with acute myeloid leukemia, due to receive a stem cell transplant. This CDR3 is CASSLFSSLAGTYEQYF. In nucleotides, the CDR3 is TGTGCCAGCAGCTTATTCTCCTCGCTAGCGGGGACCTACGAGCAGTACTTC.